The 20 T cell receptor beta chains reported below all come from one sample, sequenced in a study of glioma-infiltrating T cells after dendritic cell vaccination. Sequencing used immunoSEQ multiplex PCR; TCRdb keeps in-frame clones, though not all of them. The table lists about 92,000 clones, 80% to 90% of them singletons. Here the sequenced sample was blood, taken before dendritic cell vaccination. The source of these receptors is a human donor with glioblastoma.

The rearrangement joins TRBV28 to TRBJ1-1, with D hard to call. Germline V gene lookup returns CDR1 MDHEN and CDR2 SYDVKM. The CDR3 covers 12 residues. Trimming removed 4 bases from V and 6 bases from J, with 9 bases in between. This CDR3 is CASSSTTSEAFF. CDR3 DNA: TGTGCCAGCAGTTCGACGACATCTGAAGCTTTCTTT.

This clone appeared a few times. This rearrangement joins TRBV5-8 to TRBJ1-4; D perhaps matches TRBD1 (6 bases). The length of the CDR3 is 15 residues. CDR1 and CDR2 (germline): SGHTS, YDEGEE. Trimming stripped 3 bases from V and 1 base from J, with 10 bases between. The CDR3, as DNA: TGTGCCAGCAGCTCCGGACAGTTAACTAATGAAAAACTGTTTTTT. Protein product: CASSSGQLTNEKLFF.

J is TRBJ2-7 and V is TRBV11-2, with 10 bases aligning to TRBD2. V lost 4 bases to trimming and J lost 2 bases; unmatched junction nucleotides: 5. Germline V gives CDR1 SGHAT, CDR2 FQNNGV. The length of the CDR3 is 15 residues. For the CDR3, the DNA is TGTGCCAGCAGCTCAATACTAGCGGGACCCTACGAGCAGTACTTC. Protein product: CASSSILAGPYEQYF. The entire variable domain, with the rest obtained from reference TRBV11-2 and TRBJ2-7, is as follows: EAGVAQSPRYKIIEKRQSVAFWCNPISGHATLYWYQQILGQGPKLLIQFQNNGVVDDSQLPKDRFSAERLKGVDSTLKIQPAKLEDSAVYLCASSSILAGPYEQYFGPGTRLTVT.

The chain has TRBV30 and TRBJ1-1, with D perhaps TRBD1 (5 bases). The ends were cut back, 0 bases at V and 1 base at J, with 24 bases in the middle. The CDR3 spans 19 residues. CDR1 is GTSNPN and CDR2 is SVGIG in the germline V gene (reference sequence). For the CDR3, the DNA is TGTGCCTGGAGTGTACGGCTTATGGGGAAGGGGCGAGGGAACACTGAAGCTTTCTTT. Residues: CAWSVRLMGKGRGNTEAFF.

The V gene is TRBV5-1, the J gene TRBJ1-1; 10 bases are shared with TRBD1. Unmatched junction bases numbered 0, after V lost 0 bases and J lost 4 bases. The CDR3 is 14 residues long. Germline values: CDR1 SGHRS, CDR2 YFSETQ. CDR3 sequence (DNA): TGCGCCAGCAGCTTGGGACAGGGGGCCACTGAAGCTTTCTTT. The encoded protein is CASSLGQGATEAFF.

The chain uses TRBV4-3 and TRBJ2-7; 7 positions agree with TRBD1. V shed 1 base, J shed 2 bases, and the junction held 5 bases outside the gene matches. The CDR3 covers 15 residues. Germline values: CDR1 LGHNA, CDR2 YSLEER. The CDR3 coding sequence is TGCGCCAGCAGCCAAGGACAGGGCCCCCCCTACGAGCAGTACTTC. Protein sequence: CASSQGQGPPYEQYF.

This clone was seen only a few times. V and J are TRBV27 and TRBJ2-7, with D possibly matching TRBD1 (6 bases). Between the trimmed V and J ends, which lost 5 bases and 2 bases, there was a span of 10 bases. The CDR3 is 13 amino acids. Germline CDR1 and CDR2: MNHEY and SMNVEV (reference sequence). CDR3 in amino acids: CASSQRTAYEQYF. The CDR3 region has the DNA TGTGCCAGCAGTCAAAGGACAGCCTACGAGCAGTACTTC.

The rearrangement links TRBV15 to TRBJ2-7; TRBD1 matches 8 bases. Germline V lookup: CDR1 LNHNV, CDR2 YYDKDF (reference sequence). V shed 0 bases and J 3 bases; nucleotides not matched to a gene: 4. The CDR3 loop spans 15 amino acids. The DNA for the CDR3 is TGTGCCACCAGCAGAGATCCGGGGACAGGCTACGAGCAGTACTTC. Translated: CATSRDPGTGYEQYF.

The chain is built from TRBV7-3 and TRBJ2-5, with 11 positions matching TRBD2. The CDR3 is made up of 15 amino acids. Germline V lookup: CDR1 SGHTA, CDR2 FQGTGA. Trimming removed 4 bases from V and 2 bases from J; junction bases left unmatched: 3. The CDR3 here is CASSSSGGQQETQYF. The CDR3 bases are TGTGCCAGCAGCTCTAGCGGGGGGCAACAAGAGACCCAGTACTTC.

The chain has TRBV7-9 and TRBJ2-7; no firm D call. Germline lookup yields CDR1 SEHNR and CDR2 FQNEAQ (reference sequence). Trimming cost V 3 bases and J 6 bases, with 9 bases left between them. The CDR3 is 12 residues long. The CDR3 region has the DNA TGTGCCAGCAGCTTGAGTCTCACCGAGCAGTACTTC. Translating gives CASSLSLTEQYF.

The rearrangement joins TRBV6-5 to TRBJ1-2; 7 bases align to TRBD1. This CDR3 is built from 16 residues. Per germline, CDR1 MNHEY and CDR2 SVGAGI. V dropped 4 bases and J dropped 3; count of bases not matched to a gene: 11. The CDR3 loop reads CASSLRSGTAYYGYTF. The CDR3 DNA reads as TGTGCCAGCAGTTTACGTAGCGGGACAGCGTACTATGGCTACACCTTC.

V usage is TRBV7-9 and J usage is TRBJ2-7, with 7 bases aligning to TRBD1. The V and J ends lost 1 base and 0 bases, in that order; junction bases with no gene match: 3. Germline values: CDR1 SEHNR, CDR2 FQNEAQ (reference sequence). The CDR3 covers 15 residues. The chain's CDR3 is CASSLVSGGSYEQYF. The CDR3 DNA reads TGTGCCAGCAGCTTAGTGTCAGGGGGCTCCTACGAGCAGTACTTC.

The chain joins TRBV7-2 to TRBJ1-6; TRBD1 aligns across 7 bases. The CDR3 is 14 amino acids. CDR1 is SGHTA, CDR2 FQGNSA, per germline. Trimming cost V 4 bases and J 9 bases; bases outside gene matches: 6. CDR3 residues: CASSSGQATSPLHF. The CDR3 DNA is TGTGCCAGCAGCTCCGGACAGGCTACTTCACCCCTCCACTTT.

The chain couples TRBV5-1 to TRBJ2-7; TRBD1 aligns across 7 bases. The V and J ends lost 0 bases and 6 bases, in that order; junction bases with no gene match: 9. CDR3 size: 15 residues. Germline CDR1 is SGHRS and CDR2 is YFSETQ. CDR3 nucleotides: TGCGCCAGCAGCTTGGCCGTACAGGGGATAGGCGAGCAGTACTTC. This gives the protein CASSLAVQGIGEQYF.

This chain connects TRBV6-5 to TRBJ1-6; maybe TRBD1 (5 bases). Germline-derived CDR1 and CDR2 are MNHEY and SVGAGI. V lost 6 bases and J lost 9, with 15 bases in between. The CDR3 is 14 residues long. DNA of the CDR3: TGTGCCAGCAGCCCTGGGGGGGACGGTTCACCCCTCCACTTT. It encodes CASSPGGDGSPLHF.

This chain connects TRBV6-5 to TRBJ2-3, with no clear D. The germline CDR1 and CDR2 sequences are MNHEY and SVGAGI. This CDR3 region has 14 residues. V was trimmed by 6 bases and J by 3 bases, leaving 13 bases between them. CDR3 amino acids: CASSSTYSTDTQYF. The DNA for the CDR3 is TGTGCCAGCAGCTCCACTTACAGTACAGATACGCAGTATTTT.

The CDR3 region has the DNA TGTGCCACCAGTTGGGACAGGGGTAGCGCTGAAGCTTTCTTT. Its protein product is CATSWDRGSAEAFF. The chain combines TRBV15 with TRBJ1-1, with 10 bases matching TRBD1. Germline CDR1 and CDR2: LNHNV and YYDKDF (reference sequence). Trimming removed 6 bases from V and 6 bases from J; junction bases left unmatched: 7. The CDR3 runs to 14 residues. The full variable domain, completed using reference TRBV15 and TRBJ1-1, is DAMVIQNPRYQVTQFGKPVTLSCSQTLNHNVMYWYQQKSSQAPKLLFHYYDKDFNNEADTPDNFQSRRPNTSFCFLDIRSPGLGDTAMYLCATSWDRGSAEAFFGQGTRLTVV.

The CDR3 here is CASSAGQGSYEQYF. CDR3 in DNA: TGCGCCAGCAGCGCGGGACAGGGATCCTACGAGCAGTACTTC. V usage is TRBV5-1 and J usage is TRBJ2-7; 9 bases align to TRBD1. V was clipped by 4 bases and J by 1 base; unmatched bases: 3. Germline assignment: CDR1 SGHRS and CDR2 YFSETQ. The CDR3 is made up of 14 amino acids.

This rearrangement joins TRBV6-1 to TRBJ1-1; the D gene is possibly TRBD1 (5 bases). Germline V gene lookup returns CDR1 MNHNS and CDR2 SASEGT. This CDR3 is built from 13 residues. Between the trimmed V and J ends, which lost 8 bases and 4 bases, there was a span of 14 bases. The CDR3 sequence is CASGWGVGTEAFF. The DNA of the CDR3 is TGTGCCAGCGGGTGGGGGGTTGGCACTGAAGCTTTCTTT.

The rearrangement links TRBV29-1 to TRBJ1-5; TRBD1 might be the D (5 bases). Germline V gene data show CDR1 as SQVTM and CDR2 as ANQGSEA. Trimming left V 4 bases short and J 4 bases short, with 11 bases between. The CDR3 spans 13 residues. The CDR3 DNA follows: TGCAGCGTTGTTGAGGGGAGGAATCAGCCCCAGCATTTT. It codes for CSVVEGRNQPQHF.